This TCR beta chain was sequenced in a study of blood T cells in healthy people across ages. Whole-study findings and limits: Researchers judged that diversity estimates from one million T cells fell short of true values. Older age went with lower TCR beta diversity per million T cells, in a roughly linear way.

Next came a second PCR, run for about 6 to 12 cycles, which used a sample-barcoded 5' primer along with a J-beta primer mix. TCRdb passed the 5' RACE reads through MiXCR, listing each CDR3 protein once. The sample has about 1.8 million distinct CDR3 sequences; about 50% are singletons. In the case of this clonotype: Its target is not known.

CDR1 and CDR2 from the germline V gene are MNHEY and SVGEGT. The CDR3 totals 16 residues. Deletions cut 6 bases from V and 2 bases from J, with 20 bases between. Source material: blood. The chain links TRBV6-2 or TRBV6-3 to TRBJ2-7; D gene unclear. The clonotype was recovered from a woman aged 40 to 50 in good health. CDR3: CASRTDTKTWTYEQYF. CDR3 sequence (DNA): TGTGCCAGCAGAACCGACACCAAGACATGGACCTACGAGCAGTACTTC.